Listed below are T cell receptor beta chains from one sample, sequenced in a study of identifying expanded T cells in peripheral blood. Sequencing used immunoSEQ multiplex PCR; TCRdb keeps in-frame clones, though not all of them. The table records 100,000 to 150,000 clones, about four fifths of them present only once. The sequenced sample was blood. The receptors here all came from a person between 18 and 69 years old in good health. Each CDR3 is given with its conserved first and last residue. The D gene is left open where the match is weak. Clone size is shown for a subset of rows, as once, few, many or a class of expanded clone.

TRBJ1-1	many	TRBV5-1	NA	TGCGCCAGCAGCTTGAATCCCGACGGCACTGAAGCTTTCTTT	CASSLNPDGTEAFF
TRBJ1-5	NA	TRBV18	NA	TGTGCCAGCTCACCAGCGCGGGGGGCCCTTAATCAGCCCCAGCATTTT	CASSPARGALNQPQHF
TRBJ1-1	NA	TRBV2	NA	TGTGCCAGCAGTGAAGCGCTCCGGGGAGCTTTCTTT	CASSEALRGAFF
TRBJ2-7	NA	TRBV27	NA	TGTGCCAGCAGCAAGATCACAGGGTTCCCTGACGAGCAGTACTTC	CASSKITGFPDEQYF
TRBJ2-2	NA	TRBV4-3	TRBD1	TGCGCCAGCAGCCGATACCGGACAGGGCACGGGGAGCTGTTTTTT	CASSRYRTGHGELFF
TRBJ1-2	NA	TRBV2	NA	TGTGCCAGCAGAGAGACCGGGACCTGGGGGGATGGCTACACCTTC	CASRETGTWGDGYTF
TRBJ1-1	NA	TRBV5-4	TRBD1	TGTGCCACTCACCGGGACAGATTGAACACTGAAGCTTTCTTT	CATHRDRLNTEAFF
TRBJ1-6	once	TRBV5-6	NA	TGTGCCAGCAGCTTGGCCGCAGGCCCCGCAATGTTCGCGGCCCTCCACTTT	CASSLAAGPAMFAALHF
TRBJ2-1	few	TRBV6-1	TRBD1	TGTGCCAGCAGGCAAGAGCCGATTACAGGGGGCATGTTCTTC	CASRQEPITGGMFF
TRBJ2-5	once	TRBV7-2	NA	TGTGCCAGCAGTTCCCCCTGGGCCACGACCCGGGAGACCCAGTACTTC	CASSSPWATTRETQYF
TRBJ1-1	NA	TRBV5-6	TRBD1	TGTGCCAGCAGCAGGGGGCTAGACACTGAAGCTTTCTTT	CASSRGLDTEAFF
TRBJ1-2	NA	TRBV29-1	NA	TGCAGCGTTGTTGGGGGAGGATATGGCTACACCTTC	CSVVGGGYGYTF
TRBJ2-3	NA	TRBV7-6	NA	TGTGCCAGCAGCCCTGAGACGGAAGATACGCAGTATTTT	CASSPETEDTQYF
TRBJ2-4	NA	TRBV10-3	TRBD1	TGTGCCACTGGGACAGGTTTATTACTGAGGAACATTCAGTACTTC	CATGTGLLLRNIQYF
TRBJ2-3	NA	TRBV15	TRBD1	TGTGCCACCAGCAGGGATCCGGGACAGGGCACAGATACGCAGTATTTT	CATSRDPGQGTDTQYF
TRBJ1-5	NA	TRBV18	NA	TGTGCCAGCTCACCTACTAACTACCGACAGGTGCATAGCAATCAGCCCCAGCATTTT	CASSPTNYRQVHSNQPQHF
TRBJ2-5	NA	TRBV2	NA	TGTGCCAGCAGCCCGGGACCAGGGGAGACCCAGTACTTC	CASSPGPGETQYF
TRBJ1-6	NA	TRBV25-1	NA	TGTGCCAGCAGTCCTGCGGGGGGAGCCCCCCTCCACTTT	CASSPAGGAPLHF
TRBJ1-2	once	TRBV6-6	NA	TGTGCCAGCAGTTACATAGGGGAAGGCTACACCTTC	CASSYIGEGYTF
TRBJ2-7	few	TRBV7-2	NA	TGTGCCAGCAGCTTGGATCAGGGGTACTCCTACGAGCAGTACTTC	CASSLDQGYSYEQYF
TRBJ2-1	NA	TRBV7-9	NA	TGTGCCAGCAGCTTATCGGGGGCGCCAATAAAGCCTCGATACAATGAGCAGTTCTTC	CASSLSGAPIKPRYNEQFF
TRBJ2-2	once	TRBV5-4	NA	TGTGCCAGCCTGCCACTAGAAAACACCGGGGAGCTGTTTTTT	CASLPLENTGELFF
TRBJ2-3	once	TRBV7-3	TRBD2	TGTGCCAGCAGCTCTACCGGGACTACCACAGATACGCAGTATTTT	CASSSTGTTTDTQYF
TRBJ2-1	NA	TRBV7-9	NA	TGTGCCAGCAGCTTTTTGTTTCGGCGGGGTGTCAACAATGAGCAGTTCTTC	CASSFLFRRGVNNEQFF
TRBJ1-1	NA	TRBV7-6	TRBD1	TGTGCCAGCAGCTCCCAAATCAACCGGGACAGGCCCTCTGAAGCTTTCTTT	CASSSQINRDRPSEAFF
TRBJ1-2	NA	TRBV28	TRBD1	TGTGCCAGCAGTCCCCCCGGGACAGTAAACTATGGCTACACCTTC	CASSPPGTVNYGYTF
TRBJ2-2	NA	TRBV6-6	TRBD1	TGTGCCAGCAGTAGTACAGGGGGTTCCGGGGAGCTGTTTTTT	CASSSTGGSGELFF
TRBJ2-7	NA	TRBV30	NA	TGTGCCTGGAGTGTAAGTTCCTACGAGCAGTACTTC	CAWSVSSYEQYF
TRBJ2-5	NA	TRBV11-2	TRBD1	TGTGCCAGCAGCTTAGTCAGGGGGCGCATGGAGACCCAGTACTTC	CASSLVRGRMETQYF
TRBJ2-7	NA	TRBV5-6	NA	TGTGCCAGCAGCTTGGTGGCGGGGACTTACGAGCAGTACTTC	CASSLVAGTYEQYF
TRBJ2-6	NA	TRBV11-3	NA	TGTGCCAGCAGCTTTCTCAGGGGATCTGGGGCCAACGTCCTGACTTTC	CASSFLRGSGANVLTF
TRBJ1-2	NA	TRBV6-1	TRBD1	TGTGCCAGCAGCGGGACAGGTTTTAATGGCTACACCTTC	CASSGTGFNGYTF
TRBJ2-5	NA	TRBV19	NA	TGTGCCAGTAGTAGGGGACTCCAAGAGACCCAGTACTTC	CASSRGLQETQYF
TRBJ2-3	NA	TRBV6-1	TRBD2	TGTGCCAGCCTTAGCGGGGGGGCCGGGGATACGCAGTATTTT	CASLSGGAGDTQYF
TRBJ1-1	once	TRBV29-1	TRBD1	TGCAGCGCCACAGGGGGCGTTGAAGCTTTCTTT	CSATGGVEAFF
TRBJ2-7	NA	TRBV11-2	NA	TGTGCCAGCAGCCGGTATGAGGGCACATCTGGTGTAGAGCAGTACTTC	CASSRYEGTSGVEQYF
TRBJ1-1	NA	TRBV7-2	NA	TGTGCCAGCAGCTTAGTGTGGCAGAAGAACACTGAAGCTTTCTTT	CASSLVWQKNTEAFF
TRBJ1-2	NA	TRBV6-5	NA	TGTGCCAGCAGACCAGGACCTAACTATGGCTACACCTTC	CASRPGPNYGYTF
TRBJ2-1	NA	TRBV13	NA	TGTGCCAGCAGCCGGACCGAGGGATCCTACAATGAGCAGTTCTTC	CASSRTEGSYNEQFF
TRBJ2-3	NA	TRBV19	NA	TGTGCCAGTAGTATATTACCGGGAAAAGGCACAGATACGCAGTATTTT	CASSILPGKGTDTQYF
TRBJ2-5	NA	TRBV9	TRBD2	TGTGCCAGCAGCCCCACAGACGTTAGCGGGGGGCCCCATTGGGAGACCCAGTACTTC	CASSPTDVSGGPHWETQYF
TRBJ2-1	NA	TRBV7-6	TRBD2	TGTGCCAGCAGCTTAGCGCCCGAAGGGACTAGCAGGAGGCTGGGATTAGATGAGCAGTTCTTC	CASSLAPEGTSRRLGLDEQFF
TRBJ1-4	NA	TRBV15	NA	TGTGCCACCAGCAGAGTCCTACGGGGGGCTTTTCCTAATGAAAAACTGTTTTTT	CATSRVLRGAFPNEKLFF
TRBJ1-1	few	TRBV4-1	NA	TGCGCCAGCAGCCAAGTAGTCAGCAACACTGAAGCTTTCTTT	CASSQVVSNTEAFF
TRBJ1-6	many	TRBV19	TRBD1	TGTGCCAGTAGTATAGAGACAGGGACTTCACCCCTCCACTTT	CASSIETGTSPLHF
TRBJ2-7	NA	TRBV18	NA	TGTGCCAGCTCAGACACCTCCTACGAGCAGTACTTC	CASSDTSYEQYF
TRBJ1-4	NA	TRBV5-4	NA	TGTGCCAGCAGCCTGAACCGGCCGGGCCTCAAGCGGGAAAAACTGTTTTTT	CASSLNRPGLKREKLFF
TRBJ2-5	NA	TRBV7-9	NA	TGTGCCAGCAGCTTAGATGAGACCCAGTACTTC	CASSLDETQYF